Below, 10 T cell receptor beta chains from the same sample are listed, as sequenced in a study of memory CD4+ T cells and cytomegalovirus serostatus (dated by TCRdb to the late 2010s). Libraries were built with the immunoSEQ multiplex PCR assay. The source is immuneACCESS, and TCRdb retained only in-frame sequences with V and J called. Part of the clones is not carried over; for the studies checked, unresolved V genes explain less than half of this, and the remainder is unexplained. This sample is represented by about 58,000 clones; roughly 85% of them were singletons. 0.5% of the sample is taken by the ten largest. A FACSAria II was used to sort memory CD4+ T cells, defined as single viable CD3+CD4+CD8-CD45RO+ cells. Sequencing was performed on memory CD4+ T cells from blood. Receptors originate from an adult in good health and CMV-seronegative. Some clones in this sample may be carry-over from other donors' samples.

This chain joins TRBV2 and TRBJ1-2, with 7 bases matching TRBD1. The CDR3 is made up of 14 amino acids. Losses at the gene ends were 6 bases for V and 5 bases for J; bases not matched to a gene: 9. Germline V gene sequence: CDR1 SNHLY, CDR2 FYNNEI. Here the CDR3 reads CASRDRTGDYGYTF. CDR3 sequence (DNA): TGTGCCAGCAGAGACCGGACAGGTGATTATGGCTACACCTTC.

The table lists this clone with a few counts. V gene TRBV11-3 combines with J gene TRBJ2-7; 8 positions match TRBD2. Per the germline V gene, CDR1 is SGHNT and CDR2 is YENEEA. The V segment lost 5 bases and the J segment 1 base; nucleotides outside the gene matches: 7. The length of the CDR3 is 15 residues. The DNA of the CDR3 is TGTGCCAGCAGCCGGGGGGGAGCGGAATCCTACGAGCAGTACTTC. The encoded protein is CASSRGGAESYEQYF. Full variable domain (rest looked up from reference TRBV11-3 and TRBJ2-7): EAGVVQSPRYKIIEKKQPVAFWCNPISGHNTLYWYLQNLGQGPELLIRYENEEAVDDSQLPKDRFSAERLKGVDSTLKIQPAELGDSAVYLCASSRGGAESYEQYFGPGTRLTVT.

This chain uses TRBV12-5 with TRBJ2-7; 8 nucleotides agree with TRBD2. The CDR3 has 15 residues. CDR1 is LGHNT and CDR2 is FRNRAP in the germline V gene. The trim removed 4 bases at V and 2 bases at J, leaving 7 bases unmatched. CDR3: CASGSRTGGPYEQYF. DNA of the CDR3: TGTGCTAGTGGTTCCCGAACGGGAGGGCCCTACGAGCAGTACTTC.

The chain joins TRBV4-2 to TRBJ1-4; D call uncertain. The CDR3 loop spans 15 amino acids. V was trimmed by 0 bases and J by 2 bases, leaving 7 bases between them. CDR1 is LGHNA and CDR2 is YNFKEQ in the germline V gene. CDR3 loop: CASSQEGRTNEKLFF. CDR3 in DNA: TGTGCCAGCAGCCAAGAAGGACGGACTAATGAAAAACTGTTTTTT.

This sequence joins TRBV2 and TRBJ1-1; a weak D match, TRBD1 (6 bases). CDR1 SNHLY and CDR2 FYNNEI come from the germline V gene. The CDR3 loop spans 12 amino acids. Trimming took off 4 bases at V and 11 bases at J, with 14 bases between the two ends. The CDR3 DNA sequence: TGTGCCAGCAGTGGGGACATCCTCGGGGCTTTCTTT. Its protein is CASSGDILGAFF.

This clone was observed once. V is TRBV6-6 and J is TRBJ1-6; D is possibly TRBD1 (5 bases). The V end lost 2 bases, the J end lost 10 bases, and 15 bases lay between the germline ends. The CDR3 has 15 residues. From germline, CDR1 is MNHNY and CDR2 SVGAGI (reference sequence). DNA of the CDR3: TGTGCCAGCAGTTACAACCCCCAGGGTCGATCACCCCTCCACTTT. It codes for CASSYNPQGRSPLHF.

The V gene is TRBV5-4, the J gene TRBJ2-1, with 7 bases fitting TRBD2. Trimming removed 3 bases from V and 3 bases from J; junction bases left unmatched: 3. The CDR3 is 14 residues long. CDR1 SGHNT and CDR2 YYREEE come from the germline V gene (reference sequence). In DNA form, the CDR3 reads TGTGCCAGCAGCTGGGGGACTAACTACAATGAGCAGTTCTTC. It is translated as CASSWGTNYNEQFF.

The chain combines TRBV7-8 with TRBJ2-7; D gene uncertain. CDR1 SGHVS and CDR2 FQNEAQ come from the germline V gene. The CDR3 is 12 amino acids. V dropped 4 bases and J dropped 3 bases, with 7 bases sitting between them. The CDR3 DNA reads as TGTGCCAGCAGCTCGACAAGCTACGAGCAGTACTTC. It is translated as CASSSTSYEQYF. The whole variable domain, filled in from reference TRBV7-8 and TRBJ2-7, reads GAGVSQSPRYKVAKRGQDVALRCDPISGHVSLFWYQQALGQGPEFLTYFQNEAQLDKSGLPSDRFFAERPEGSVSTLKIQRTQQEDSAVYLCASSSTSYEQYFGPGTRLTVT.

The chain carries TRBV30 and TRBJ2-1, with D possibly being TRBD1 or TRBD2 (7 bases each). Germline V gene sequence: CDR1 GTSNPN, CDR2 SVGIG (reference sequence). Trimming shortened V by 4 bases and J by 2 bases, and 12 bases separated the two germline ends. There are 14 residues in the CDR3. The CDR3 DNA follows: TGTGCCTGGACGGGGAGGGGGCCCTACAATGAGCAGTTCTTC. It is translated as CAWTGRGPYNEQFF.

There are a few counts of this clone. V usage is TRBV2 and J usage is TRBJ2-3; D is undetermined. Per the germline V gene, CDR1 is SNHLY and CDR2 is FYNNEI. V was shortened by 3 bases and J by 9 bases, with 10 bases between the two germline ends. This CDR3 contains 12 residues. CDR3 region: CASSEERFTQYF. The CDR3 DNA is TGTGCCAGCAGTGAGGAGAGGTTCACGCAGTATTTT.